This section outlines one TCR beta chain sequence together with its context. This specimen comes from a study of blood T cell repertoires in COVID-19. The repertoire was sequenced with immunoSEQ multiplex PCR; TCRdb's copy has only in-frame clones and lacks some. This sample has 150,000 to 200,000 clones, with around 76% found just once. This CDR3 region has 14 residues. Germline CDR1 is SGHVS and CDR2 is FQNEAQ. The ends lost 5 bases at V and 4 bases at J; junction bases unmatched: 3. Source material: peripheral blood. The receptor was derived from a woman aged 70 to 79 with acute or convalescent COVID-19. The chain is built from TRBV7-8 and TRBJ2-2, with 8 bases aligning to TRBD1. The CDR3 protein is CASSATGVTGELFF. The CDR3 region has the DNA TGTGCCAGCAGCGCGACAGGGGTCACCGGGGAGCTGTTTTTT.